What follows are 4 T cell receptor beta chains derived from one specimen sequenced in a study of T-cell reconstitution after alpha-beta-depleted transplantation in children. For TCRbeta, the library was prepared with unique molecular identifiers. TCRdb reprocessed the PCR reads with MiXCR, giving one entry per CDR3 protein. Among 150,000 to 200,000 distinct CDR3 sequences, approximately 14% were seen once, and the ten largest hold around 14%. Specimen: PBMCs from the stem cell graft donor, collected from the stem cell graft. The receptors derive from a human donor who donated a stem cell graft to a child with acute lymphoblastic leukemia.

The J gene is TRBJ2-1, the V gene TRBV20-1, with unresolved D. The CDR3 has 16 residues. Trimming left V 3 bases short and J 4 bases short, with 19 bases between. In germline, CDR1 is DFQATT, CDR2 SNEGSKA (reference sequence). DNA of the CDR3: TGCAGTGCTAGCCCCTCGGGTGGGGAAGCGTACAATGAGCAGTTCTTC. This sequence encodes CSASPSGGEAYNEQFF.

The table lists this clonotype with many counts. This chain uses TRBV7-8 with TRBJ2-7; 15 nucleotides align to TRBD2. Germline V gives CDR1 SGHVS, CDR2 FQNEAQ. V trimming: 3 bases; J trimming: 4 bases; junction bases outside the gene matches: 1. The CDR3 spans 15 residues. CDR3 sequence reads: CASSFGTSGGYEQYF. The DNA for the CDR3 is TGTGCCAGCAGCTTTGGGACTAGCGGGGGGTACGAGCAGTACTTC. Full variable domain (outside the CDR3, taken from reference TRBV7-8 and TRBJ2-7): GAGVSQSPRYKVAKRGQDVALRCDPISGHVSLFWYQQALGQGPEFLTYFQNEAQLDKSGLPSDRFFAERPEGSVSTLKIQRTQQEDSAVYLCASSFGTSGGYEQYFGPGTRLTVT.

This clonotype was counted at least ten times. This rearrangement joins TRBV20-1 to TRBJ1-3; TRBD1 agrees at 7 bases. Trimming took 3 bases from V and 0 from J; bases not matched to a gene: 5. The germline CDR1 and CDR2 sequences are DFQATT and SNEGSKA (reference sequence). The CDR3 is made up of 15 amino acids. The CDR3 bases are TGCAGTGCTAGGCCTGGGACAGCCTCTGGAAACACCATATATTTT. Translating it yields CSARPGTASGNTIYF.

The chain uses TRBV28 and TRBJ1-2, with D perhaps matching TRBD1 (5 bases). The germline CDR1 and CDR2 sequences are MDHEN and SYDVKM. The CDR3 runs to 16 residues. V lost 3 bases and J lost 0, with 14 bases in between. CDR3: CASSFRAGVANYGYTF. CDR3 nucleotides: TGTGCCAGCAGTTTCCGGGCGGGGGTGGCTAACTATGGCTACACCTTC.